This T cell receptor beta chain was captured by sequencing in a study of cytomegalovirus exposure and HLA in healthy donors. Study information: The same platform was used for the roughly 120 validation repertoires as for the approximately 730 first-cohort repertoires, as reported in a later analysis. General study results and limits: Rarity marked most TCR sequences, yet some public TCRs occurred in many donors. Altogether, 170 or so TCR beta chains were recorded as cytomegalovirus-associated.

The donors were part of the approximately 130-subject validation cohort, which stood apart from the roughly 680-subject first cohort. Clones were read by immunoSEQ multiplex PCR, and TCRdb kept only the in-frame ones, dropping some. The repertoire holds under 400,000 clones, with roughly 89% as singletons. For this clone: Its specificity is not known. Other DNA sequences within the sample encode an identical CDR3.

There are 13 residues in the CDR3. Germline CDR1 reads GTSNPN; CDR2 reads SVGIG (reference sequence). V shed 3 bases, J shed 4 bases, and the junction held 2 bases outside the gene matches. The receptor was derived from a young woman in good health and CMV-seronegative. The V call is TRBV30, the J call TRBJ1-5; 8 nucleotides match TRBD1. The sample taken for sequencing was PBMCs. The CDR3 sequence: CAWSRQGNQPQHF. CDR3 DNA: TGTGCCTGGAGCCGACAGGGGAATCAGCCCCAGCATTTT.